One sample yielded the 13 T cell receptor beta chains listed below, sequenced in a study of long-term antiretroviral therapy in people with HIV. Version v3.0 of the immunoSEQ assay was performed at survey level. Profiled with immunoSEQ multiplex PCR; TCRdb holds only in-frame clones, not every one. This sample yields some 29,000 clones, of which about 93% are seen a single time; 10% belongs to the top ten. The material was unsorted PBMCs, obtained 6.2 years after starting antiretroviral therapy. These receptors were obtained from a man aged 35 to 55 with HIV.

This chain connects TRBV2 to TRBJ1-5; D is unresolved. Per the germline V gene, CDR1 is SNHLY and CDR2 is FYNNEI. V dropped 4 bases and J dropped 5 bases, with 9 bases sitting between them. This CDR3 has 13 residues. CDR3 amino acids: CASSAGRDQPQHF. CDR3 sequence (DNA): TGTGCCAGCAGTGCAGGACGAGATCAGCCCCAGCATTTT.

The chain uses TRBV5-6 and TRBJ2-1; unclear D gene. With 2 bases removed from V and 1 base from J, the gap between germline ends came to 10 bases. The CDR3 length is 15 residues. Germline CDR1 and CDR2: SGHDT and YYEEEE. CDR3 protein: CASSLGPPSYNEQFF. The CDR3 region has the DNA TGTGCCAGCAGCTTAGGCCCCCCTTCCTACAATGAGCAGTTCTTC.

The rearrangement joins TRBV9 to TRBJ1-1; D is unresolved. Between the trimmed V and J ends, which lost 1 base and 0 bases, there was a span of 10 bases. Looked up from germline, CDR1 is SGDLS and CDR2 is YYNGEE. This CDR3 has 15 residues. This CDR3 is CASSVWEGMNTEAFF. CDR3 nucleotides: TGTGCCAGCAGCGTATGGGAGGGAATGAACACTGAAGCTTTCTTT.

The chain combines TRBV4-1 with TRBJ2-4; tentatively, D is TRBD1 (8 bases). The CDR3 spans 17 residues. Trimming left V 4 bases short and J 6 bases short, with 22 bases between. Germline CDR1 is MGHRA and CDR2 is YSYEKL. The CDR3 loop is CASSPHTQGEGGNIQYF. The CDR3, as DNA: TGCGCCAGCAGCCCTCATACACAGGGGGAGGGTGGAAACATTCAGTACTTC.

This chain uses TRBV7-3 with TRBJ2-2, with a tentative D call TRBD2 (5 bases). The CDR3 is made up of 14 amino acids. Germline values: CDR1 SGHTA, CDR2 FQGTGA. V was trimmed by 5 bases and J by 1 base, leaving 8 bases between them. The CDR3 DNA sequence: TGTGCCAGCAGCCCAGGACTGAACACCGGGGAGCTGTTTTTT. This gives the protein CASSPGLNTGELFF.

CDR3 nucleotide sequence: TGTGCCAGCAGCTTAGGGGTTAGCGGGATTACCGGGGAGCTGTTTTTT. Amino acid sequence: CASSLGVSGITGELFF. This chain joins TRBV7-8 and TRBJ2-2; 8 bases fit TRBD2. V trimming: 1 base; J trimming: 5 bases; junction bases outside the gene matches: 6. In germline, CDR1 is SGHVS, CDR2 FQNEAQ. The CDR3 length is 16 residues.

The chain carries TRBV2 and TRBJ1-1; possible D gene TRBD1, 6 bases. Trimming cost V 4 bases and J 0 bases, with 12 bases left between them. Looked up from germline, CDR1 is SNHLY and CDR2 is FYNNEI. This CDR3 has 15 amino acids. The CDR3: CASSADSGLNTEAFF. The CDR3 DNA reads TGTGCCAGCAGTGCGGACAGCGGGCTGAACACTGAAGCTTTCTTT.

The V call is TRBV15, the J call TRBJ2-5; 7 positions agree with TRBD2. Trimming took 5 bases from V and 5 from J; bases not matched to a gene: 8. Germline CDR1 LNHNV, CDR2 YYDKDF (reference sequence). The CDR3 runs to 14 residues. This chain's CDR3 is CATSPSGVWETQYF. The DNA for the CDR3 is TGTGCCACCAGCCCTAGCGGTGTGTGGGAGACCCAGTACTTC.

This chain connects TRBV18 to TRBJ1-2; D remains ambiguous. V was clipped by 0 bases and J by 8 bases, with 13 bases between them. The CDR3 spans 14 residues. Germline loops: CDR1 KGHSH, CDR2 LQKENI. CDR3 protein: CASSPPATRRGYTF. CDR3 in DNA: TGTGCCAGCTCACCACCTGCGACGAGGCGCGGCTACACCTTC.

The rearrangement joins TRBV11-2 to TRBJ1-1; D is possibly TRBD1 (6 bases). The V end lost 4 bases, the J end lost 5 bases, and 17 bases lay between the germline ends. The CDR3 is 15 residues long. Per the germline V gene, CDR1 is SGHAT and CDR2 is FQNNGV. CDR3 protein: CASSYIRGGVTEAFF. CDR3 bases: TGTGCCAGCAGCTATATAAGGGGGGGGGTAACTGAAGCTTTCTTT. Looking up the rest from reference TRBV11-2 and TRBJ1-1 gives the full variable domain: EAGVAQSPRYKIIEKRQSVAFWCNPISGHATLYWYQQILGQGPKLLIQFQNNGVVDDSQLPKDRFSAERLKGVDSTLKIQPAKLEDSAVYLCASSYIRGGVTEAFFGQGTRLTVV.

CDR3 nucleotides: TGTGCCAGCAGCCGCCACCCCGGGACAGGGGTTGATAACTATGGCTACACCTTC. The encoded protein is CASSRHPGTGVDNYGYTF. The gene calls are TRBV5-5 and TRBJ1-2; the match to TRBD1 covers 10 bases. Germline lookup yields CDR1 SGHKS and CDR2 YYEKEE (reference sequence). The CDR3 spans 18 residues. After removal of 4 bases from V and 1 base from J, the junction contained 13 bases not matched to a gene.

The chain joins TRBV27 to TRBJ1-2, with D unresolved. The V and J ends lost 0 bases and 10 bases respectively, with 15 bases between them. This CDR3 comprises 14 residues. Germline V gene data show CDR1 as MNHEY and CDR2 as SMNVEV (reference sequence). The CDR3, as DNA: TGTGCCAGCAGTTTATCCGGACCGGTTCCCGACTACACCTTC. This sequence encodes CASSLSGPVPDYTF.

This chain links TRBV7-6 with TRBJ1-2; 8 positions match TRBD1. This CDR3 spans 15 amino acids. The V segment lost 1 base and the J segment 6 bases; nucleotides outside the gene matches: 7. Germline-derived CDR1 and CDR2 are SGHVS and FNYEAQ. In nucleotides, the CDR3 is TGTGCCAGCAGCTTAGGAAGGCAGGGGGCAGATGGCTACACCTTC. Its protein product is CASSLGRQGADGYTF.